A single sample is the source of the 16 T cell receptor beta chains below, sequenced in a study of Ad26.COV2.S vaccination and SARS-CoV-2 variants. Treatment noted: 15 to 20 received Ad26.COV2.S at low or high dose, single or two shots; 5 received placebo; per-sample allocation not given. The study sampled participants on day 63 after the first vaccine or placebo injection. Repertoires were generated with immunoSEQ multiplex PCR, while TCRdb's copy carries only in-frame clones and drops some. The table shows fewer than 600,000 clones, with roughly nine tenths occurring only once. The sample here was peripheral blood, taken in a trial of Ad26.COV2.S vaccine versus placebo. The receptors come from a person between 18 and 60 years old who received the Ad26.COV2.S COVID-19 vaccine or a placebo.

The V gene is TRBV7-2, the J gene TRBJ2-2; the match to TRBD1 covers 9 bases. The CDR3 runs to 14 residues. The ends lost 4 bases at V and 4 bases at J; junction bases unmatched: 1. Germline loops: CDR1 SGHTA, CDR2 FQGNSA. The CDR3 DNA reads as TGTGCCAGCAGCTGGACAGGGGCCACCGGGGAGCTGTTTTTT. Protein sequence: CASSWTGATGELFF.

The chain links TRBV19 to TRBJ1-6, with 7 positions matching TRBD1. Germline V gene sequence: CDR1 LNHDA, CDR2 SQIVND (reference sequence). The CDR3 is 15 residues long. Losses at the gene ends were 8 bases for V and 0 bases for J; bases not matched to a gene: 4. CDR3 sequence (DNA): TGTGCCAGTGGACAGGTCAGCTCCTATAATTCACCCCTCCACTTT. Its translation: CASGQVSSYNSPLHF.

V usage is TRBV11-2 and J usage is TRBJ2-1; D possibly uses TRBD1 or TRBD2 (6 bases each). This CDR3 is 12 amino acids long. Germline values: CDR1 SGHAT, CDR2 FQNNGV. Trimming pared 5 bases from V and 12 bases from J, leaving 14 bases between. This CDR3 reads CASSQPGGRQFF. The CDR3 nucleotides read TGTGCCAGCAGCCAGCCTGGGGGGCGGCAGTTCTTC.

This clone was seen only once. The J gene is TRBJ1-2, the V gene TRBV6-5, with TRBD1 matching 9 bases. The trim removed 5 bases at V and 3 bases at J, leaving 4 bases unmatched. The CDR3 is 14 residues long. Looked up from germline, CDR1 is MNHEY and CDR2 is SVGAGI. CDR3 nucleotide sequence: TGTGCCAGCAGTCCCGGGACAGGGTACTATGGCTACACCTTC. It specifies CASSPGTGYYGYTF.

The chain has TRBV7-9 and TRBJ2-1, with TRBD1 as a possible D gene (6 bases). Trimming took 4 bases from V and 6 from J, leaving 13 bases between them. The germline CDR1 and CDR2 sequences are SEHNR and FQNEAQ (reference sequence). The CDR3 covers 14 residues. Here the CDR3 reads CASSSDRSSNEQFF. The CDR3 region has the DNA TGTGCCAGCAGCTCCGACAGGTCGTCCAATGAGCAGTTCTTC.

The chain uses TRBV6-5 and TRBJ1-5; 7 positions match TRBD1. Germline trimming cut 2 bases from V and 3 bases from J; bases unmatched to any gene: 4. Germline V gene sequence: CDR1 MNHEY, CDR2 SVGAGI. This CDR3 is built from 15 residues. CDR3 in amino acids: CASSYADRFNQPQHF. The DNA for the CDR3 is TGTGCCAGCAGTTACGCGGACAGGTTCAATCAGCCCCAGCATTTT.

This rearrangement joins TRBV28 to TRBJ1-4; TRBD1 is a possible D gene (5 bases). The CDR3 is made up of 14 amino acids. The V gene's germline CDR1 is MDHEN and CDR2 SYDVKM. The V end lost 3 bases, the J end lost 7 bases, and 12 bases lay between the germline ends. The CDR3 DNA is TGTGCCAGCAGTTTTGACAGTTGGAGTGAAAAACTGTTTTTT. Its protein product is CASSFDSWSEKLFF.

For this clone: Other DNA sequences of this sample code for an identical CDR3. V usage is TRBV3-1 (or the pseudogene TRBV3-2) and J usage is TRBJ1-1, with D unresolved. Germline V gives CDR1 LGHDT, CDR2 YNNKEL (reference sequence). V lost 0 bases and J 6 bases, leaving 8 bases between the germline ends. CDR3 size: 13 residues. CDR3 sequence (DNA): TGTGCCAGCAGCCAAGAGGGCGGCGCTGAAGCTTTCTTT. Amino acids: CASSQEGGAEAFF.

The chain uses TRBV7-6 and TRBJ2-1, with D tentatively TRBD2 (6 bases). The CDR3 loop spans 15 amino acids. Germline values: CDR1 SGHVS, CDR2 FNYEAQ. The V and J ends lost 5 bases and 5 bases respectively, with 16 bases between them. The chain's CDR3 is CASSRSSEDDNEQFF. DNA of the CDR3: TGTGCCAGCAGCCGTTCTAGCGAGGATGACAATGAGCAGTTCTTC.

This chain links TRBV15 with TRBJ2-7; D not resolved. Trimming pared 0 bases from V and 7 bases from J, leaving 19 bases between. CDR3 size: 16 residues. Germline V lookup: CDR1 LNHNV, CDR2 YYDKDF (reference sequence). The CDR3 spells CATSRDRIPVPLEQYF. CDR3 DNA: TGTGCCACCAGCAGAGACAGGATCCCAGTTCCTCTTGAGCAGTACTTC.

V usage is TRBV27 and J usage is TRBJ2-2; TRBD1 might be the D (6 bases). Trimming stripped 6 bases from V and 4 bases from J, with 9 bases between. CDR1 is MNHEY and CDR2 is SMNVEV in the germline V gene (reference sequence). CDR3 length: 13 amino acids. The CDR3 DNA follows: TGTGCCAGCAGAGGACAGACCACCGGGGAGCTGTTTTTT. Protein product: CASRGQTTGELFF.

This clone was found once. The chain is built from TRBV2 and TRBJ1-5; D might be TRBD1 (6 bases). Trimming cost V 3 bases and J 6 bases, with 18 bases left between them. CDR3 size: 16 residues. Germline assignment: CDR1 SNHLY and CDR2 FYNNEI. CDR3 nucleotide sequence: TGTGCCAGCAGTGATTTGTGGGGGGCTAGGGGTCAGCCCCAGCATTTT. Translated: CASSDLWGARGQPQHF. Variable domain in full (rest from reference TRBV2 and TRBJ1-5): EPEVTQTPSHQVTQMGQEVILRCVPISNHLYFYWYRQILGQKVEFLVSFYNNEISEKSEIFDDQFSVERPDGSNFTLKIRSTKLEDSAMYFCASSDLWGARGQPQHFGDGTRLSIL.

The chain employs TRBV7-2 and TRBJ1-2; perhaps TRBD1 as D (5 bases). V lost 4 bases, J lost 3 bases, and 12 bases lay in between. This CDR3 has 14 residues. Germline V gene data show CDR1 as SGHTA and CDR2 as FQGNSA. The CDR3 reads CASSSQTDYYGYTF. The CDR3, as DNA: TGTGCCAGCAGCTCCCAGACAGACTACTATGGCTACACCTTC.

In DNA form, the CDR3 reads TGTGCCAGCAGTGAAGACTGGAAAGAGACCCAGTACTTC. This sequence encodes CASSEDWKETQYF. The chain recombines TRBV2 with TRBJ2-5, with no clear D. Germline V gene sequence: CDR1 SNHLY, CDR2 FYNNEI. Trimming cost V 1 base and J 3 bases, with 6 bases left between them. CDR3 length: 13 residues.

The CDR3 region is CASSPASDEQYF. The CDR3 DNA reads as TGTGCCAGCTCACCGGCGAGTGACGAGCAGTACTTC. This chain uses TRBV18 with TRBJ2-7; D gene uncertain. V was shortened by 3 bases and J by 5 bases, with 8 bases between the two germline ends. CDR1 is KGHSH and CDR2 is LQKENI in the germline V gene. The CDR3 totals 12 residues.

The V gene is TRBV9, the J gene TRBJ1-2, with no clear D. Germline CDR1 reads SGDLS; CDR2 reads YYNGEE. Deletions cut 0 bases from V and 2 bases from J, with 11 bases between. This CDR3 spans 15 amino acids. In DNA, the CDR3 is TGTGCCAGCAGCGTAGAGTACAGTTCAAACTATGGCTACACCTTC. Its protein is CASSVEYSSNYGYTF.